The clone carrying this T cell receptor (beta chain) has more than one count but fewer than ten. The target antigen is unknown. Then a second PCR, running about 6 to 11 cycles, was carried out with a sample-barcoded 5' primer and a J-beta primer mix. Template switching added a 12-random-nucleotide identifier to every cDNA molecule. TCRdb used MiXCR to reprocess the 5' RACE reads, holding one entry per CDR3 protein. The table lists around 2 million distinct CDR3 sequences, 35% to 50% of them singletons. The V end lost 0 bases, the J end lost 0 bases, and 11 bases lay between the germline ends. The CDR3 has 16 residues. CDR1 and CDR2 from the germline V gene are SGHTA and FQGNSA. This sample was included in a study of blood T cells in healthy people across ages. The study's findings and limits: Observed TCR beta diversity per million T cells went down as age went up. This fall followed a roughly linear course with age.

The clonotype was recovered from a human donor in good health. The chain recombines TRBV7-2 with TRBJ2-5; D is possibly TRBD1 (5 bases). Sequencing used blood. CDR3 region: CASSLARAGYQETQYF. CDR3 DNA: TGTGCCAGCAGCTTAGCACGGGCAGGGTACCAAGAGACCCAGTACTTC.